The source of this T cell receptor (beta chain) is a study of Tregs in tolerant kidney transplant recipients. Study-wide background: Recipients received nonmyeloablative bone marrow transplants from related graft donors, with transient mixed chimerism. The study, taken as a whole, reports: Antigen-driven expansion was suggested because donor-specific Tregs expanded more than all Tregs in tolerant patients.

There are 15 residues in the CDR3. J was trimmed by 3 bases and V by 3 bases; bases with no gene match: 8. Germline CDR1 and CDR2: MDHEN and SYDVKM. The assay was immunoSEQ multiplex PCR, and TCRdb's table has in-frame clones only and misses some. In the table there are 100,000 to 130,000 clones, about 90% of which are singletons. About this clone itself: What it binds is not known.

This chain uses TRBV28 with TRBJ2-7; 7 bases map to TRBD2. The sequence derives from a human donor who received a combined kidney and bone marrow transplant. The specimen comprised CD4+ T cells from blood, sampled before the transplant. The CDR3 spells CASSFKPGGFYEQYF. In DNA form, the CDR3 reads TGTGCCAGCAGTTTTAAGCCGGGAGGATTCTACGAGCAGTACTTC.